This entry is about one T cell receptor (beta chain). The target antigen is unknown. Germline values: CDR1 MNHEY, CDR2 SMNVEV (reference sequence). Trimming took off 2 bases at V and 1 base at J, with 5 bases between the two ends. The CDR3 has 13 residues. The data are from a study of cytomegalovirus exposure and HLA in healthy donors. General study points: Most CMV-associated TCR beta chains appeared HLA-restricted in a later analysis.

PCR involved 60 Vbeta and 13 Jbeta primers. TCRdb's copy holds only in-frame clones and misses some; the assay was immunoSEQ multiplex PCR. Among 150,000 to 200,000 clones listed, roughly 85% were seen once. Sequenced: PBMCs. The V gene is TRBV27, the J gene TRBJ1-1; D remains unclear. This TCR was sampled from a man younger than 35 in good health and CMV-seropositive. CDR3 nucleotides: TGTGCCAGCAGTTTAACTGAGAACACTGAAGCTTTCTTT. It specifies CASSLTENTEAFF.